These 14 T cell receptor beta chains originate from one sample sequenced in a study of T cells after yellow fever vaccination (dated by TCRdb to the late 2010s). The treatment or condition label here, explained by the study, means: live attenuated yellow fever vaccine strain. To prepare the library, 5' RACE was applied. Sequenced using an Illumina HiSeq 2500. TCRdb trimmed the raw reads at Q25, called clones with MiXCR and kept productive beta chains. Each entry is one CDR3 protein sequence, shown with its most common DNA and genes. Present in this sample are 620,000 or so distinct CDR3 sequences, over 9% of which were seen just once. The ten most abundant clones make up more than 12% of the sample. Sequenced here: PBMCs, sampled on the day of the yellow fever booster vaccination. The origin of the receptors is a man aged 30 to 39 who received the YFV17D yellow fever vaccine.

This chain uses TRBV4-3 with TRBJ1-4; the match to TRBD1 covers 9 bases. This CDR3 comprises 15 residues. The germline CDR1 and CDR2 sequences are LGHNA and YSLEER. After removal of 7 bases from V and 6 bases from J, the junction contained 9 bases not matched to a gene. This CDR3 reads CASNRRGQGDEKLFF. CDR3 nucleotides: TGCGCCAGCAATCGTAGGGGACAGGGAGATGAAAAACTGTTTTTT.

The chain recombines TRBV29-1 with TRBJ1-1, with D unclear. The V and J ends lost 7 bases and 2 bases respectively, with 20 bases between them. Germline loops: CDR1 SQVTM, CDR2 ANQGSEA. This CDR3 comprises 15 residues. DNA of the CDR3: TGCAGCGGGCGAGGAGGTCAGGCCTTTAACACTGAAGCTTTCTTT. This sequence encodes CSGRGGQAFNTEAFF.

This chain connects TRBV6-2 or TRBV6-3 to TRBJ2-1, with 9 nucleotides matching TRBD1. The CDR3 is made up of 14 amino acids. In germline, CDR1 is MNHEY, CDR2 SVGEGT. With V trimmed by 6 bases and J by 6 bases, 6 bases remained unmatched. CDR3 nucleotide sequence: TGTGCCAGCAGAGAGACAGGGGGTGGCAATGAGCAGTTCTTC. As protein: CASRETGGGNEQFF.

There are a few counts of this clonotype. The genes are TRBV7-2 and TRBJ2-4, with TRBD2 identical over 11 bases. The CDR3 sequence is 14 residues long. The V gene end was trimmed by 5 bases and the J gene end by 9 bases; junction bases not matched to a gene: 6. The germline V gene has CDR1 SGHTA and CDR2 FQGNSA. The CDR3 coding sequence is TGTGCCAGCAGCGCACTAGCGGGAGACGGCATTCAGTACTTC. Translated, it gives CASSALAGDGIQYF.

This clonotype has only a few counts. The rearrangement links TRBV5-1 to TRBJ2-3; no clear D gene. V lost 4 bases and J 2 bases, leaving 14 bases between the germline ends. The germline CDR1 and CDR2 sequences are SGHRS and YFSETQ. CDR3 length: 15 residues. Here the CDR3 DNA reads TGCGCCAGCAGCCCCCCCCAACAGCCCACAGATACGCAGTATTTT. This translates into CASSPPQQPTDTQYF. Drawing the rest from reference TRBV5-1 and TRBJ2-3, the complete variable domain is KAGVTQTPRYLIKTRGQQVTLSCSPISGHRSVSWYQQTPGQGLQFLFEYFSETQRNKGNFPGRFSGRQFSNSRSEMNVSTLELGDSALYLCASSPPQQPTDTQYFGPGTRLTVL.

This clonotype was recorded a few times. V gene TRBV6-5 combines with J gene TRBJ2-1; the match to TRBD2 covers 13 bases. CDR3 length: 16 amino acids. The ends lost 4 bases at V and 8 bases at J; junction bases unmatched: 8. Germline loops: CDR1 MNHEY, CDR2 SVGAGI. The CDR3 loop is CASSFRTSGRRHEQFF. The CDR3 DNA reads TGTGCCAGCAGTTTCCGGACTAGCGGGAGAAGGCATGAGCAGTTCTTC.

The chain carries TRBV6-1 and TRBJ2-3, with a weak D call TRBD2 (6 bases). Trimming removed 11 bases from V and 1 base from J, with 16 bases in between. Germline V gene data show CDR1 as MNHNS and CDR2 as SASEGT. There are 14 residues in the CDR3. The CDR3 DNA is TGTGCCGCGAGGGACTTAGGAGGCACAGATACGCAGTATTTT. Its protein product is CAARDLGGTDTQYF.

This clonotype has only one observation. This chain uses TRBV30 with TRBJ1-5; weak D call: TRBD1 (5 bases). The CDR3 contains 13 residues. Trimming removed 4 bases from V and 5 bases from J, with 12 bases in between. Germline V lookup: CDR1 GTSNPN, CDR2 SVGIG (reference sequence). The CDR3 DNA sequence: TGTGCCTGGACCGAGGACACCCATCAGCCCCAGCATTTT. It yields the protein CAWTEDTHQPQHF.

The chain is built from TRBV20-1 and TRBJ1-4; TRBD1 matches at 7 bases. This CDR3 is built from 13 residues. Trimming removed 4 bases from V and 3 bases from J; junction bases left unmatched: 2. The germline CDR1 and CDR2 sequences are DFQATT and SNEGSKA (reference sequence). CDR3 sequence reads: CSATGTANEKLFF. The CDR3 DNA reads as TGCAGTGCTACCGGGACAGCTAATGAAAAACTGTTTTTT.

This sequence joins TRBV7-2 and TRBJ2-7; TRBD1 aligns across 7 bases. The germline V gene has CDR1 SGHTA and CDR2 FQGNSA. The CDR3 is 13 amino acids. With 5 bases clipped from V and 2 bases from J, the junction kept 3 bases outside the gene matches. In DNA, the CDR3 is TGTGCCAGCAGCCACGGGACAGCCTACGAGCAGTACTTC. Translated, it gives CASSHGTAYEQYF.

The genes are TRBV6-2 or TRBV6-3 and TRBJ1-2; possible D gene TRBD1, 6 bases. CDR1 and CDR2 (germline): MNHEY, SVGEGT. Trimming took 1 base from V and 3 from J, leaving 12 bases between them. There are 15 residues in the CDR3. The CDR3 here is CASSYWQGPDYGYTF. As DNA, the CDR3 is TGTGCCAGCAGTTACTGGCAGGGGCCGGACTATGGCTACACCTTC.

The rearrangement links TRBV11-2 to TRBJ2-1; the match to TRBD2 covers 8 bases. V lost 1 base, J lost 6 bases, and 11 bases stayed unmatched. This CDR3 contains 17 residues. Germline values: CDR1 SGHAT, CDR2 FQNNGV. CDR3 loop: CASSLGPTGGFSNEQFF. The CDR3 DNA is TGTGCCAGCAGCTTAGGCCCCACGGGGGGGTTTTCCAATGAGCAGTTCTTC.

The V gene is TRBV6-6, the J gene TRBJ2-7; perhaps TRBD1 as D (6 bases). The CDR3 is 12 amino acids. CDR1 is MNHNY and CDR2 is SVGAGI in the germline V gene (reference sequence). V lost 8 bases and J 3 bases, leaving 11 bases between the germline ends. The DNA of the CDR3 is TGTGCCAGCTCAGGACAGAACTACGAGCAGTACTTC. This codes for CASSGQNYEQYF.

J is TRBJ2-1 and V is TRBV10-2, with unresolved D. Germline V gene data show CDR1 as WSHSY and CDR2 as SAAADI. V dropped 7 bases and J dropped 2 bases, with 3 bases sitting between them. This CDR3 is built from 11 residues. CDR3 region: CASMTYNEQFF. CDR3 bases: TGCGCCAGCATGACCTACAATGAGCAGTTCTTC.